This T cell receptor beta chain derives from a study of cytomegalovirus exposure and HLA in healthy donors. Points from the study as a whole: Association of a missense DCLRE1C variant with TCR beta V- and J-gene trimming was reported in a later analysis.

Primers included in the PCR were 60 Vbeta and 13 Jbeta primers. Only in-frame clones appear in the TCRdb table, and some are missing; sequencing was by immunoSEQ multiplex PCR. The sample records roughly 76,000 clones, around three quarters being singletons. A note on this clone: The target antigen is unknown.

The V segment lost 0 bases and the J segment 5 bases; nucleotides outside the gene matches: 5. This CDR3 has 15 residues. Per the germline V gene, CDR1 is SGHRS and CDR2 is YFSETQ. The sequencing sample was made of PBMCs. The chain links TRBV5-1 to TRBJ2-7; 10 bases map to TRBD2. The sequence derives from a man aged 25-45 years in good health and CMV-seronegative. The CDR3 is CASSLATSGAHEQYF. Here the CDR3 DNA reads TGCGCCAGCAGCTTGGCCACTAGCGGGGCCCACGAGCAGTACTTC.